This passage covers 3 T cell receptor beta chains from one sample sequenced in a study of T cell changes during pregnancy in multiple sclerosis. TCRdb keeps only in-frame clones here, not all; method: immunoSEQ multiplex PCR. Found here are 80,000 to 95,000 clones, around 93% of them singletons; the top ten hold 1.1% to 1.5%. Sequenced material: peripheral blood, taken in the third trimester of pregnancy. The receptors originated from a female donor in good health, enrolled as a control in a pregnancy study.

Only a few counts were recorded for this clone. The chain recombines TRBV4-1 with TRBJ2-3, with D tentatively TRBD2 (5 bases). This CDR3 has 16 residues. In germline, CDR1 is MGHRA, CDR2 YSYEKL. The V end was cut by 1 base, the J end by 0 bases, with 11 bases between. The DNA for the CDR3 is TGCGCCAGCAGCCAAGGCGAGGGAACTAGCACAGATACGCAGTATTTT. This codes for CASSQGEGTSTDTQYF.

This chain links TRBV6-1 with TRBJ2-1, with a tentative D call TRBD2 (5 bases). This CDR3 contains 12 residues. The ends were cut back, 8 bases at V and 2 bases at J, with 7 bases in the middle. Per germline, CDR1 MNHNS and CDR2 SASEGT. In DNA form, the CDR3 reads TGTGCCAGCGGCGGGCCCTACAATGAGCAGTTCTTC. Amino acids: CASGGPYNEQFF.

This clone was detected only once. The chain uses TRBV5-1 and TRBJ2-1; 11 bases align to TRBD2. Germline CDR1 reads SGHRS; CDR2 reads YFSETQ. With 4 bases clipped from V and 4 bases from J, the junction kept 7 bases outside the gene matches. The CDR3 consists of 16 residues. CDR3 nucleotides: TGCGCCAGCAGCCCTGGGACTAGCGGAGATTACAATGAGCAGTTCTTC. Its protein is CASSPGTSGDYNEQFF.